What follows is one T cell receptor (beta chain) and its context. Its antigen specificity is not known. No much larger clone is present one base from it, and per-base qualities are unavailable. Donors were healthy HIV-negative adults with no recently reported acute infections or vaccinations. All donors were Caucasian adults living in Nashville, Tennessee, USA. CD4+ T cells were enriched by magnetic negative selection; naive cells were then positively selected on CD45RA, and the negative fraction formed the memory subset. After blood collection by leukapheresis, PBMCs were isolated using Ficoll-Histopaque density gradient centrifugation and then cryopreserved in the vapor phase of liquid nitrogen. Analytical flow cytometry was used to check the purity and quantity of every magnetically sorted T cell population. Genomic DNA was isolated from every sorted fraction and measured by UV absorbance on a Nanodrop 2000c.

The data derive from a study of shared clonotypes between healthy human individuals (dated by TCRdb to 2020 to 2022). General notes on the study: The cohort included a few men and two women between 18 and 49 years of age. For each donor, three plates each were used for CD4 naive and CD4 memory, two plates were used for CD8 naive, and one plate was used for CD8 memory. To estimate repertoire size and how much clonotype sharing occurs between individuals, the study deeply sequenced the blood TCR repertoires of a handful of healthy adults. To increase sequencing depth and limit assay-specific biases, different laboratories used diverse techniques to prepare libraries and sequence TCR repertoires. Each donor's leukapheresis produced roughly between roughly 0.9 and 8.9 billion PBMCs.

TCR CDR3 regions were amplified from genomic DNA by multiplex PCR using the deep immunoSEQ assay. Genomic DNA extracted from each cell subset was distributed evenly over all wells of several immunoSEQ 96-well plates, and each plate served as one replicate. Each replicate PCR for sorted subsets received about 0.2 ug genomic DNA, equal to roughly 30,000 T cell genomes. The purified libraries were quantified using a Qubit 3.0 fluorometer, sized with a Bioanalyzer 2100, and then quantified again using the KAPA Library Quantification kit. A separate single-read 150-cycle Illumina NextSeq 550 flow cell was used to sequence each immunoSEQ 96-well plate. As for the original processing: Because the immunoSEQ output included only junctional sequences and no quality scores, the filtering could not be the same as the filtering used for full-length reads. Sequences were annotated with PyIR, a Python wrapper for IgBLAST v1.9, using IMGT germline references to assign V/J genes and CDR3. Reads were filtered out if the reads had weak V/J assignments (E-value above 1e-6), no CDR3, stop codons, out-of-frame junctions, or ambiguous translated residues. V3J clonotypes were defined by identical inferred V gene, J gene, and CDR3 amino acid sequence. Percentage overlap between repertoires was computed as shared unique clonotypes divided by the size of the smaller repertoire. Repertoire richness was assessed with RTK rarefaction, the Chao1 estimator, and Recon v2.1 estimates of unobserved clonotypes. Generation probabilities were computed with OLGA for all TCRbeta clonotypes obtained by the gDNA method from a handful of donors. As stored in TCRdb, this immuneACCESS dataset retains in-frame rearrangements with V and J assigned. A fraction of the clones does not appear; measured against another copy, unresolved V genes explain less than half of the discrepancy, and the remainder lacks a known reason. V, J and clone size are those of that table, while D and trimming were read from the DNA. In this sample the table shows roughly 1 million clones, about 80% of which occur a single time. The ten largest clones capture around 1.5% of the sample.

Trimming costs V 1 base and J 2 bases, and their ends lie 5 bases apart. The germline V gene (reference sequence) provides CDR1 GTSNPN and CDR2 SVGIG. The CDR3 starts with the cysteine, ends with the phenylalanine, and has 12 residues. Of all the DNA, just the CDR3 is kept, 36 bases in frame from base 1. Results the study describes overall, beyond this receptor: Based on pairwise subsampling, the degree of clonotype sharing among donors was expected to be affected by sequencing depth. When four donors were compared, the shared fraction of clonotypes was 5% to 6.5% for naive CD4, roughly 3.3% for naive CD8, roughly 2.5% for memory CD4, and 0.4% for memory CD8. Compared with non-shared clonotypes, clonotypes shared by all four sorted-subset donors had higher generation probabilities. Larger estimated clonotype richness was generally found for naive subsets than for memory subsets. Because the study included a small number of donors, the genetic and exposure-history diversity represented was limited. Sampling was limited to blood, and TCR repertoires in tissue likely differ from TCR repertoires in blood. Incomplete sequencing was indicated by rarefaction of sorted-subset datasets, despite the large sequencing depth.

The sample taken for sequencing was memory CD4+ T cells sorted from blood. The cell subset or site label for this specimen denotes: CD45RA-negative fraction. This chain is built from TRBV30 and TRBJ1-2, with the identity of the D gene unclear. This receptor was identified in a man aged 18 to 29 in good health. The DNA reads as follows: TGTGCCTGGAGTGCGGTCAACTATGGCTACACCTTC. Translated, it reads CAWSAVNYGYTF.